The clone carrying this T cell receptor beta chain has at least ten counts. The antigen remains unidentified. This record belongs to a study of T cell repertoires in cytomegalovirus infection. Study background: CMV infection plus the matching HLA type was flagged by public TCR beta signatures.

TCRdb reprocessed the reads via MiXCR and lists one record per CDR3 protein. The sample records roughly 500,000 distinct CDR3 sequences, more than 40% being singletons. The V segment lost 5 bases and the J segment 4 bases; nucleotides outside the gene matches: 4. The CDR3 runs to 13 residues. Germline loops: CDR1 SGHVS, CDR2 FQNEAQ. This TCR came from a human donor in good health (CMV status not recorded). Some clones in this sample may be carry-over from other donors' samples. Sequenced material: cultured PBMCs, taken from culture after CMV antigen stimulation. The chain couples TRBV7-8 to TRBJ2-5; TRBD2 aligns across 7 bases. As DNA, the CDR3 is TGTGCCAGCAGCCTGGGACTACGAGAGACCCAGTACTTC. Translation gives CASSLGLRETQYF.